This T cell receptor (beta chain) was recorded in a study of T cell responses to AZD1222 COVID-19 vaccine. Germline assignment: CDR1 SGHKS and CDR2 YYEKEE (reference sequence). CDR3 length: 13 amino acids. The V gene lost 5 bases and the J gene lost 5 bases, with 11 bases spanning the gap. Clones were read by immunoSEQ multiplex PCR, and TCRdb kept only the in-frame ones, dropping some. The sample has more than 95,000 clones, approximately 90% seen once. This sequence joins TRBV5-5 and TRBJ2-1; D is perhaps TRBD1 or TRBD2 (5 bases each). The specimen comprised peripheral blood, sampled on day 0 of AZD1222 vaccination. The sequence derives from an adult in good health. CDR3 in DNA: TGTGCCAGCAGTCGGGACCAAAACAATGAGCAGTTCTTC. Translation gives CASSRDQNNEQFF.